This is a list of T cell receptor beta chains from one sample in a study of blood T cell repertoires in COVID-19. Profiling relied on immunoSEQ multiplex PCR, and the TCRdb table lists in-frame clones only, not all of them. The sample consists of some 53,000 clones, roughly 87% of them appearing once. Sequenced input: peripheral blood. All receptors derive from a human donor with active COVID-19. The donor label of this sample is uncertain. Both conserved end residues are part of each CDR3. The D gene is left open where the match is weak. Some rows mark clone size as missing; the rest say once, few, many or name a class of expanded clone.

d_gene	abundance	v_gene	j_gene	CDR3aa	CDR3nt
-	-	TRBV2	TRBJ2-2	CASNSDRNTGELFF	TGTGCCAGCAACTCGGACAGGAACACCGGGGAGCTGTTTTTT
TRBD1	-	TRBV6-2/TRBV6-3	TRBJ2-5	CASSYAGGRETQYF	TGTGCCAGCAGTTACGCAGGGGGTCGAGAGACCCAGTACTTC
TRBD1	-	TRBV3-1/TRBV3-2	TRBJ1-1	CASRRMATGGAVNAEAFF	TGTGCCAGCAGGAGAATGGCGACAGGGGGCGCCGTTAATGCTGAAGCTTTCTTT
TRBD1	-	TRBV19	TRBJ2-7	CASSPRQGASYEQYF	TGTGCCAGTAGCCCTCGACAGGGAGCCTCCTACGAGCAGTACTTC
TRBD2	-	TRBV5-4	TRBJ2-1	CASSLGLAGGDEQFF	TGTGCCAGCAGCTTGGGACTAGCGGGGGGGGATGAGCAGTTCTTC
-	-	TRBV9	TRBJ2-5	CASSVDPGERDQYF	TGTGCCAGCAGCGTCGACCCGGGGGAACGGGACCAGTACTTC
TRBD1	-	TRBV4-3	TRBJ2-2	CASSQRTGGTIGELFF	TGCGCCAGCAGCCAGAGGACAGGGGGCACTATCGGGGAGCTGTTTTTT
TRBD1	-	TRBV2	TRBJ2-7	CASSVGTGGQYF	TGTGCCAGCAGCGTTGGGACAGGAGGGCAGTACTTC
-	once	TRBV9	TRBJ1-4	CASSVGRGATNEKLFF	TGTGCCAGCAGCGTGGGACGGGGGGCAACTAATGAAAAACTGTTTTTT
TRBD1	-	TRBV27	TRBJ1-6	CASSPTGGQYNSPLHF	TGTGCCAGCAGCCCCACCGGGGGACAGTATAATTCACCCCTCCACTTT
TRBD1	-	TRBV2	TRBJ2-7	CASRTDRGTEYF	TGTGCCAGCAGGACGGACAGGGGGACTGAGTACTTC
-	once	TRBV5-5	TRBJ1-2	CASSPRGGWGYTF	TGTGCCAGCAGCCCCAGGGGAGGGTGGGGCTACACCTTC
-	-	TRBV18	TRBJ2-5	CASSPLSSETQYF	TGTGCCAGCTCACCCCTTTCCAGTGAGACCCAGTACTTC
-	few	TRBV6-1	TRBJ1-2	CASSEAPGFGYTF	TGTGCCAGCAGTGAAGCACCGGGGTTTGGCTACACCTTC
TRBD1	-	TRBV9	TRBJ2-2	CASSVGQGNGELFF	TGTGCCAGCAGCGTAGGACAGGGGAACGGGGAGCTGTTTTTT
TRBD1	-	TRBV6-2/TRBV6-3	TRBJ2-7	CASSKTGGSGEQYF	TGTGCCAGCAGCAAGACAGGGGGCTCTGGCGAGCAGTACTTC
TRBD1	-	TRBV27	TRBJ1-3	CASSLSYPRQGVYLGGNTIYF	TGTGCCAGCAGTTTATCGTACCCTAGACAGGGAGTATATCTGGGTGGAAACACCATATATTTT
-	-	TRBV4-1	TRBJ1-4	CASSQAFLGGGEKLFF	TGCGCCAGCAGCCAAGCATTCTTAGGGGGTGGGGAAAAACTGTTTTTT
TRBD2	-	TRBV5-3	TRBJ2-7	CARSSGIILAGGEGYEQYF	TGTGCCAGAAGCTCAGGAATAATACTAGCGGGGGGAGAAGGCTACGAGCAGTACTTC
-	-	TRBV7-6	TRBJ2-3	CASSLRGSSTDTQYF	TGTGCCAGCAGCTTGAGGGGGTCTAGCACAGATACGCAGTATTTT
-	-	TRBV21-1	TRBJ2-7	CASSDRQCYEQYF	TGTGCCAGCAGCGACCGACAGTGCTACGAGCAGTACTTC
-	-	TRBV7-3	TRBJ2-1	CASSLGLSNEQFF	TGTGCCAGCAGCTTAGGACTTAGCAATGAGCAGTTCTTC
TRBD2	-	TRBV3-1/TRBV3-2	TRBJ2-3	CASSQGFIGGSTDTQYF	TGTGCCAGCAGCCAAGGATTTATCGGGGGGTCCACAGATACGCAGTATTTT
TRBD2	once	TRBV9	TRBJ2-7	CASSGRTSGGPQSYEQYF	TGTGCCAGCAGCGGCAGGACTAGCGGGGGGCCGCAATCCTACGAGCAGTACTTC
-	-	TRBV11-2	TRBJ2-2	CASSLGGGPYMGELFF	TGTGCCAGCAGCCTCGGCGGGGGCCCCTACATGGGGGAGCTGTTTTTT
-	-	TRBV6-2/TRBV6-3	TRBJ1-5	CASSSERVFGNQPQHF	TGTGCCAGCAGTTCCGAGAGAGTGTTTGGCAATCAGCCCCAGCATTTT
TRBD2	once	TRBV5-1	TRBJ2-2	CASSIAWWRGAESNTGELFF	TGCGCCAGCAGCATTGCTTGGTGGCGGGGGGCCGAATCTAACACCGGGGAGCTGTTTTTT
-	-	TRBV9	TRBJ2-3	CASSAAPSGSADTQYF	TGTGCCAGCAGCGCGGCACCCTCTGGGAGTGCAGATACGCAGTATTTT
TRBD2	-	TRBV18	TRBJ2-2	CASSPSIGGGTGELFF	TGTGCCAGCTCACCGTCTATTGGCGGGGGCACCGGGGAGCTGTTTTTT
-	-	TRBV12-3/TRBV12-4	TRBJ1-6	CASSLAGDSPLHF	TGTGCCAGCAGCTTAGCAGGGGATTCACCCCTCCACTTT
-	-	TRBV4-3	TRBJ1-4	CASSHHNEKLFF	TGCGCCAGCAGCCACCATAATGAAAAACTGTTTTTT
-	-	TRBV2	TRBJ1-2	CASSEYRWNGYTF	TGTGCCAGCAGTGAATACAGGTGGAACGGCTACACCTTC
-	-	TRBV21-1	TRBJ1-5	CASSKRSNQPQHF	TGTGCCAGCAGCAAACGGAGCAATCAGCCCCAGCATTTT
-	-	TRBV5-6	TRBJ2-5	CASRWASEETQYF	TGTGCCAGCAGGTGGGCAAGTGAGGAGACCCAGTACTTC
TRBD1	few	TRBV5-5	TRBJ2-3	CASRQQGARITDTQYF	TGTGCCAGCAGGCAACAGGGGGCGCGAATCACAGATACGCAGTATTTT
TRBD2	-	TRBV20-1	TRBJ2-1	CSASTGGGYNEQFF	TGCAGTGCTAGTACAGGCGGGGGGTACAATGAGCAGTTCTTC
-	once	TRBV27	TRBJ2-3	CASSTRADTQYF	TGTGCCAGCAGTACTCGTGCAGATACGCAGTATTTT
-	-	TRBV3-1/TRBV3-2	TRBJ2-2	CASSHSSSPGELFF	TGTGCCAGCAGCCATAGTAGTAGCCCCGGGGAGCTGTTTTTT
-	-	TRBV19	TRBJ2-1	CASSMYREGEQFF	TGTGCCAGTAGTATGTACAGGGAGGGTGAGCAGTTCTTC
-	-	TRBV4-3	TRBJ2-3	CASSQNFGGPYTQYF	TGCGCCAGCAGCCAAAATTTCGGGGGTCCCTATACGCAGTATTTT
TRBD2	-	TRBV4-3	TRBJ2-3	CASSHRLTSGGIDTQYF	TGCGCCAGCAGCCACCGACTTACTAGCGGGGGAATAGATACGCAGTATTTT
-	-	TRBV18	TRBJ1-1	CASSLPNTGKTEAFF	TGTGCCAGCTCACTCCCCAACACAGGGAAAACTGAAGCTTTCTTT
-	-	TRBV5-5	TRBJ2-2	CASSMSGLNTGELFF	TGTGCCAGCAGCATGTCAGGGTTAAACACCGGGGAGCTGTTTTTT
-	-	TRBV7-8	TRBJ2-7	CATKAQQFSYEQYF	TGTGCCACCAAGGCACAACAGTTCTCCTACGAGCAGTACTTC
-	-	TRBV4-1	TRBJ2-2	CASSHSGTGELFF	TGCGCCAGCAGCCATTCCGGGACCGGGGAGCTGTTTTTT